This T cell receptor beta chain was identified in a study of cytomegalovirus exposure and HLA in healthy donors. Study details: Approximately 180 million T cells yielded more than 90 million unique TCR beta sequences in earlier analysis.

Everyone who donated was a healthy bone marrow donor. Germline V gene lookup returns CDR1 SNHLY and CDR2 FYNNEI. Germline trimming cut 5 bases from V and 4 bases from J; bases unmatched to any gene: 8. The CDR3 covers 17 residues. Primers: 60 Vbeta forward and 13 Jbeta reverse. Sequencing used immunoSEQ multiplex PCR; TCRdb keeps in-frame clones, though not all of them. The table records approximately 100,000 clones, over 65% of them present only once. V gene TRBV2 combines with J gene TRBJ2-2; 12 nucleotides match TRBD2. This TCR was recovered from a man between 60 and 75 years old in good health and CMV-seropositive. Source material: PBMCs. The CDR3 protein is CASSWAGLAGLTGELFF. The CDR3 DNA reads as TGTGCCAGCAGTTGGGCGGGACTAGCGGGCCTCACCGGGGAGCTGTTTTTT.